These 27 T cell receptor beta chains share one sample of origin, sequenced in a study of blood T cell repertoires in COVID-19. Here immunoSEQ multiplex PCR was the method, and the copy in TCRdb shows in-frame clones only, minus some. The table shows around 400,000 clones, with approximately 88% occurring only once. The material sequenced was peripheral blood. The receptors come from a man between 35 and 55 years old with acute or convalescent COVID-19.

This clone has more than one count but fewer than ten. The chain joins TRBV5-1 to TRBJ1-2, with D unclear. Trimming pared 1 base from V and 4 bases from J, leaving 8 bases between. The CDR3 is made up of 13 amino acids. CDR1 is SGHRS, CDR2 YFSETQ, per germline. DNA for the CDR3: TGCGCCAGCAGCTTGAGAGAAGCCTATGGCTACACCTTC. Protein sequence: CASSLREAYGYTF. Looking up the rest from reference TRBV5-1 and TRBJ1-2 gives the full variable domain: KAGVTQTPRYLIKTRGQQVTLSCSPISGHRSVSWYQQTPGQGLQFLFEYFSETQRNKGNFPGRFSGRQFSNSRSEMNVSTLELGDSALYLCASSLREAYGYTFGSGTRLTVV.

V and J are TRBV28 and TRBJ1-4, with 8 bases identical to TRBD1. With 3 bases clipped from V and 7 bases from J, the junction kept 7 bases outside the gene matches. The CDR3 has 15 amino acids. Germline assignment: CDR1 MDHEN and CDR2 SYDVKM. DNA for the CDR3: TGTGCCAGCAGTTTCTCCAGGGGGCAAAGTGAAAAACTGTTTTTT. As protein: CASSFSRGQSEKLFF.

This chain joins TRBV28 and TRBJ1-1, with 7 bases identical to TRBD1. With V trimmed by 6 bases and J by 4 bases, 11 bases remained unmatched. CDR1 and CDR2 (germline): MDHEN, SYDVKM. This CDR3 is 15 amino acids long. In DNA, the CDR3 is TGTGCCAGCAGCACGACAGGGATTTGGGGCACTGAAGCTTTCTTT. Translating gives CASSTTGIWGTEAFF.

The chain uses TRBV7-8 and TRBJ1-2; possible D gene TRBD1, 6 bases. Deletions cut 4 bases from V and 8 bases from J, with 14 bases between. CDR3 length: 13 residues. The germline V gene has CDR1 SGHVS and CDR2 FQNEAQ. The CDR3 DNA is TGTGCCAGCAGCTGGTACAGGGTGGAAGGCTACACCTTC. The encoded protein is CASSWYRVEGYTF. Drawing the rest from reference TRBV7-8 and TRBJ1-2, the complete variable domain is GAGVSQSPRYKVAKRGQDVALRCDPISGHVSLFWYQQALGQGPEFLTYFQNEAQLDKSGLPSDRFFAERPEGSVSTLKIQRTQQEDSAVYLCASSWYRVEGYTFGSGTRLTVV.

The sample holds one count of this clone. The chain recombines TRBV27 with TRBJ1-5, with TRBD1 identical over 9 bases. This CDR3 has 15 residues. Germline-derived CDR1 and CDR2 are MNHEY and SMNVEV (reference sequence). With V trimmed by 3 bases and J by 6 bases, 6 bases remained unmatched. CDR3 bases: TGTGCCAGCAGTTTTGGGACAGGGAGGGTTCAGCCCCAGCATTTT. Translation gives CASSFGTGRVQPQHF.

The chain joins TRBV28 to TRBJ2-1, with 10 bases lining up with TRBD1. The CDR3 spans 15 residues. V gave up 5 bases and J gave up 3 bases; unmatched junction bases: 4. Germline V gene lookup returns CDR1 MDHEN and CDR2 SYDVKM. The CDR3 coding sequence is TGTGCCAGCAGTCCGACAGGGGGCGGCTACAATGAGCAGTTCTTC. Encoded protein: CASSPTGGGYNEQFF.

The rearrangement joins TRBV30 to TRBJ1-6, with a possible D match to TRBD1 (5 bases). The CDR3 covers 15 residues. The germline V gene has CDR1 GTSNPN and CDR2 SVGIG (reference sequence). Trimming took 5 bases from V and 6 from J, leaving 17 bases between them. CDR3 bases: TGTGCCTGGGCTCATGGCAGGGTTGGTAATTCACCCCTCCACTTT. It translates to CAWAHGRVGNSPLHF.

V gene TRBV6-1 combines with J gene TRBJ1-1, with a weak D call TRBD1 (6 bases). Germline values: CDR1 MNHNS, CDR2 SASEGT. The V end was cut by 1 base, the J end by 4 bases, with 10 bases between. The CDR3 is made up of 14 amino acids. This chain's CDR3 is CASSEVWGLTEAFF. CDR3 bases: TGTGCCAGCAGTGAAGTCTGGGGGCTCACTGAAGCTTTCTTT.

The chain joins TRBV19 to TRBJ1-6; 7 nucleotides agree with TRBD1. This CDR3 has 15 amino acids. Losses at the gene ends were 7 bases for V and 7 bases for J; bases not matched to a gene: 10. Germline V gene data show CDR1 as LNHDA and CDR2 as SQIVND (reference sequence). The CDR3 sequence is CASTSNTGANSPLHF. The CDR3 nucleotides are TGTGCCAGTACCTCAAATACAGGGGCGAATTCACCCCTCCACTTT.

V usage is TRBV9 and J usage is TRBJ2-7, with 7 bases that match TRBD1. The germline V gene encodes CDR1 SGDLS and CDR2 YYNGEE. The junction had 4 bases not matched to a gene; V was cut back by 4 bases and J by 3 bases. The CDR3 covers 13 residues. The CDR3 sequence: CASSKGQYYEQYF. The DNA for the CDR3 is TGTGCCAGCAGCAAGGGACAGTACTACGAGCAGTACTTC.

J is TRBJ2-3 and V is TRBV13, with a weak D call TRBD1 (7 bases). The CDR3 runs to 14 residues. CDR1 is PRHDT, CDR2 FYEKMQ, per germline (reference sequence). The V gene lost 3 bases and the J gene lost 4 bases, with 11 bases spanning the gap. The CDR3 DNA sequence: TGTGCCAGCAGCTTCGTCAGGGGGGCAGATACGCAGTATTTT. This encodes CASSFVRGADTQYF. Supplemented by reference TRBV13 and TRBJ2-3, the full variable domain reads AAGVIQSPRHLIKEKRETATLKCYPIPRHDTVYWYQQGPGQDPQFLISFYEKMQSDKGSIPDRFSAQQFSDYHSELNMSSLELGDSALYFCASSFVRGADTQYFGPGTRLTVL.

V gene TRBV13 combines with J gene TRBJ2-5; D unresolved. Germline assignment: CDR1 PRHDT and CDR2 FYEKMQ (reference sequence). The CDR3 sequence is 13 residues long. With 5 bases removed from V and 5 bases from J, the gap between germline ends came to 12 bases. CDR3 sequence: CASSHENLETQYF. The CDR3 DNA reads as TGTGCCAGCAGCCATGAGAATTTGGAGACCCAGTACTTC.

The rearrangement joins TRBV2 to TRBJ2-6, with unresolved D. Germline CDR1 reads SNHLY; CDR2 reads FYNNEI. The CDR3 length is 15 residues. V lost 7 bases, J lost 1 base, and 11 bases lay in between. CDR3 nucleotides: TGTGCCAGCACCCGAGGCGTATCTGGGGCCAACGTCCTGACTTTC. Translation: CASTRGVSGANVLTF.

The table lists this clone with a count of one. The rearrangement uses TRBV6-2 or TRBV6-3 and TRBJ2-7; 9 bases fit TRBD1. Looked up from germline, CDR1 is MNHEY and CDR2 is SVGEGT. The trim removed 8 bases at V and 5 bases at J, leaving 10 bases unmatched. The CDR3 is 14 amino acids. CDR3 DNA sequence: TGTGCCAGCGGTTTCACGGGACAGGGTGACGAGCAGTACTTC. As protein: CASGFTGQGDEQYF.

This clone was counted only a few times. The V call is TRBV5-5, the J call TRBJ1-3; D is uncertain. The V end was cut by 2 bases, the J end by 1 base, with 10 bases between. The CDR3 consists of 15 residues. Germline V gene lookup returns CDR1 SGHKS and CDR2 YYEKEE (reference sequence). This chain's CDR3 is CASSLRHESGNTIYF. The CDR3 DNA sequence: TGTGCCAGCAGCTTAAGACACGAATCTGGAAACACCATATATTTT.

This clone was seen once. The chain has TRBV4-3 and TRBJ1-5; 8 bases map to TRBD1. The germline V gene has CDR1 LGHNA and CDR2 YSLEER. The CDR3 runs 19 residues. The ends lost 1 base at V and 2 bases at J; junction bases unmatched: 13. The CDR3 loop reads CASSQGYFQGALGNQPQHF. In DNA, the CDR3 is TGCGCCAGCAGCCAAGGCTATTTCCAGGGGGCGCTTGGCAATCAGCCCCAGCATTTT.

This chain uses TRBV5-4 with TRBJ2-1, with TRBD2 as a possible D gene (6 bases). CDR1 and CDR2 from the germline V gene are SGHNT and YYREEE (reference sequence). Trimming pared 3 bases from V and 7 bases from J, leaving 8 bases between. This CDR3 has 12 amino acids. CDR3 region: CASSSAGNEQFF. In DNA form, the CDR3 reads TGTGCCAGCAGCTCCGCGGGGAATGAGCAGTTCTTC.

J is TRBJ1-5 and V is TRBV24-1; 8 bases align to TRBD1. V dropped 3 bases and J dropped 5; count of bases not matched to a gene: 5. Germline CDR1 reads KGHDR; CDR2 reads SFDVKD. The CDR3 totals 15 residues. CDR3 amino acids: CATSDDRTGYQPQHF. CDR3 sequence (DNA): TGTGCCACCAGTGATGATAGGACAGGGTATCAGCCCCAGCATTTT.

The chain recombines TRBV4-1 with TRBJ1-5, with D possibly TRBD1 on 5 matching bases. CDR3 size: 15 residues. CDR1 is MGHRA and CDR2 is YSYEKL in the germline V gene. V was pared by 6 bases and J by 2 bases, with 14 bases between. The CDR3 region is CASRHSAGRNQPQHF. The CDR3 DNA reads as TGCGCCAGCAGACATAGCGCGGGACGCAATCAGCCCCAGCATTTT.

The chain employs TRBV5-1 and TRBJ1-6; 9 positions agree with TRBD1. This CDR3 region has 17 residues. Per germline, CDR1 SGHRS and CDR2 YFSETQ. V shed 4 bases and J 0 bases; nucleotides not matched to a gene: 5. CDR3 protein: CASSRTGEISYNSPLHF. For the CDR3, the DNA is TGCGCCAGCAGCCGGACAGGGGAGATCTCCTATAATTCACCCCTCCACTTT.

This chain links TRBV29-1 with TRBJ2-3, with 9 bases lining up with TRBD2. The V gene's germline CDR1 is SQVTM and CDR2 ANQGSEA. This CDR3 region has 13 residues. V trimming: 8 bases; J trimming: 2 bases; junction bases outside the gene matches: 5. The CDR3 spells CSLAGQNTDTQYF. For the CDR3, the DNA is TGCAGCCTAGCGGGGCAAAACACAGATACGCAGTATTTT.

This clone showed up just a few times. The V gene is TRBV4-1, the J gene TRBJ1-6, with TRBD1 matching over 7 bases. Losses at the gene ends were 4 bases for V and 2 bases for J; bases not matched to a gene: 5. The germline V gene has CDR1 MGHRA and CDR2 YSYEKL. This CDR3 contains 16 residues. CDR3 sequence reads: CASSLRTGAYNSPLHF. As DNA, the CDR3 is TGCGCCAGCAGCCTCCGGACAGGAGCCTATAATTCACCCCTCCACTTT.

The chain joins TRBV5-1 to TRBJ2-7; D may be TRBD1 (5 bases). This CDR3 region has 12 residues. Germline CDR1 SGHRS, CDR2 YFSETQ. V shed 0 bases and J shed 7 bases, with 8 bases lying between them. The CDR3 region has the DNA TGCGCCAGCAGCTTGGAAGGGGAAGAGCAGTACTTC. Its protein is CASSLEGEEQYF.

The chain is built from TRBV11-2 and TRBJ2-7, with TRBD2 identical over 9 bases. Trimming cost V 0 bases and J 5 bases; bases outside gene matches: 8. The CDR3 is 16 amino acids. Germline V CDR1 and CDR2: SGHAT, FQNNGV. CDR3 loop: CASSLDKPSGNDEQYF. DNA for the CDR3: TGTGCCAGCAGCTTAGATAAGCCTAGCGGGAACGACGAGCAGTACTTC.

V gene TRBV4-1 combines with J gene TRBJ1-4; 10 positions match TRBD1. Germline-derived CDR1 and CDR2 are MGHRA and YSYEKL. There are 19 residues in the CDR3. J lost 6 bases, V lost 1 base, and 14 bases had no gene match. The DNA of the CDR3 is TGCGCCAGCAGCCAAGGAATTCGACAGGGGGCCTTCGTGGATGAAAAACTGTTTTTT. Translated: CASSQGIRQGAFVDEKLFF.

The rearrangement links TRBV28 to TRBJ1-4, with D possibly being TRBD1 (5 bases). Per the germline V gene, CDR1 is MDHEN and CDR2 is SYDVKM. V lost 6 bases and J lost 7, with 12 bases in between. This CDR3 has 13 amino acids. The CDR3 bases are TGTGCCAGCAGCCAATGGGGGGGTGAAAAACTGTTTTTT. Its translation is CASSQWGGEKLFF.

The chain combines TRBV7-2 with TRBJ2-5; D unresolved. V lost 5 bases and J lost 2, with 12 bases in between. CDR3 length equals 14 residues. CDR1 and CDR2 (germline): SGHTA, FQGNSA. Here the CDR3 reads CASSPSLGQETQYF. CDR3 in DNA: TGTGCCAGCAGCCCGTCTCTAGGACAAGAGACCCAGTACTTC. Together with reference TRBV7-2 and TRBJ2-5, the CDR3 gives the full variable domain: GAGVSQSPSNKVTEKGKDVELRCDPISGHTALYWYRQSLGQGLEFLIYFQGNSAPDKSGLPSDRFSAERTGGSVSTLTIQRTQQEDSAVYLCASSPSLGQETQYFGPGTRLLVL.